This TCR beta chain appears in the sequencing data of a study of graft-versus-host responses after intestinal transplantation. Trimming stripped 0 bases from V and 4 bases from J, with 12 bases between. Germline-derived CDR1 and CDR2 are MGHRA and YSYEKL. This CDR3 is built from 16 residues. TCRdb's copy holds only in-frame clones and misses some; the assay was immunoSEQ multiplex PCR. This table has about 12,000 clones, over 70% appearing once. The receptor was derived from a human patient who received an intestinal transplant, so some T cells may come from the graft donor. The sample in question was PBMCs, obtained just under 130 days after transplant. This rearrangement joins TRBV4-1 to TRBJ2-2, with D unresolved. CDR3 nucleotide sequence: TGCGCCAGCAGCCAAGATGGTGTTGGTACCACCGGGGAGCTGTTTTTT. Translated, it gives CASSQDGVGTTGELFF.